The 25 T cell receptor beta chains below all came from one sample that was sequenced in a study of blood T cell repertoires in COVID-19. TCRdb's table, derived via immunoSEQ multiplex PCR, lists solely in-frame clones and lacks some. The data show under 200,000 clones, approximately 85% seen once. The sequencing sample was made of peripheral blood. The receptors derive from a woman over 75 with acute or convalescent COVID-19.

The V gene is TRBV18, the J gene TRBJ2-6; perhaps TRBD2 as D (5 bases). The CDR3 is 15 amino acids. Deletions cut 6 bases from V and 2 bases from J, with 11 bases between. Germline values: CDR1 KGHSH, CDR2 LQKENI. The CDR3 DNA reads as TGTGCCAGCTCGCCGCTGGAGGCTGGGGCCAACGTCCTGACTTTC. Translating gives CASSPLEAGANVLTF.

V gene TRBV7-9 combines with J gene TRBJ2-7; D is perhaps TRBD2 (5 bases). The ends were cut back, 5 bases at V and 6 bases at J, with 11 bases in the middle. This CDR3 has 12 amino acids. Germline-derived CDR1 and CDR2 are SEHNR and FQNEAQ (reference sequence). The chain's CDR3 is CASSAAGLEQYF. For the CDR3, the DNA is TGTGCCAGCAGCGCTGCGGGCCTCGAGCAGTACTTC.

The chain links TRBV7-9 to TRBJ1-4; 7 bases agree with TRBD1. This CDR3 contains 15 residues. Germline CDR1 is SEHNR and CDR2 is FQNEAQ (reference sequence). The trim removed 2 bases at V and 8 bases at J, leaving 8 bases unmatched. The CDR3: CASSLRPGGREKLFF. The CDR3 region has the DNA TGTGCCAGCAGCTTACGTCCAGGGGGTAGGGAAAAACTGTTTTTT.

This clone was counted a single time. The CDR3 coding sequence is TGTGCCTGTGGGGAGAAAGAGCAGTACTTC. Translating it yields CACGEKEQYF. The gene calls are TRBV30 and TRBJ2-7, with D maybe TRBD2 (5 bases). Per the germline V gene, CDR1 is GTSNPN and CDR2 is SVGIG (reference sequence). Deletions cut 6 bases from V and 7 bases from J, with 10 bases between. The CDR3 is 10 amino acids.

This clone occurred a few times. CDR3 nucleotide sequence: TGTGCCACCAGTGACGGCGGTAGCATATTAGAGCAGTTCTTC. This gives the protein CATSDGGSILEQFF. This chain links TRBV24-1 with TRBJ2-1; D remains ambiguous. The V end was cut by 4 bases, the J end by 10 bases, with 16 bases between. The CDR3 has 14 residues. Germline assignment: CDR1 KGHDR and CDR2 SFDVKD.

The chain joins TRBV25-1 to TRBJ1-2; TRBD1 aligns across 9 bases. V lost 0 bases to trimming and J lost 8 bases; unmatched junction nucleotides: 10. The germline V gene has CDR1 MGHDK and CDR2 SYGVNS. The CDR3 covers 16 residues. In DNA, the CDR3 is TGTGCCAGCAGTGAATACTTTCGGACAGGGGCAGGGGGCTACACCTTC. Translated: CASSEYFRTGAGGYTF.

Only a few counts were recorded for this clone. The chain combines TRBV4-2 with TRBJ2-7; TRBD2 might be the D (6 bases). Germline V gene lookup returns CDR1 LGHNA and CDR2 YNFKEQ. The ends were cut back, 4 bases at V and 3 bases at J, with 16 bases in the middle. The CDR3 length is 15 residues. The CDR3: CASSPGVAVGYEQYF. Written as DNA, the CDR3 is TGTGCCAGCAGCCCCGGGGTAGCGGTTGGCTACGAGCAGTACTTC.

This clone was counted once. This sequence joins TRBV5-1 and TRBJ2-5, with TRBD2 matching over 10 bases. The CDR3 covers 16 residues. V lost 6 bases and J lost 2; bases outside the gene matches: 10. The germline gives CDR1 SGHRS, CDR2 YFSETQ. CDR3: CASTPWGTSAQETQYF. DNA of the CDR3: TGCGCCAGCACCCCGTGGGGGACTAGCGCGCAAGAGACCCAGTACTTC.

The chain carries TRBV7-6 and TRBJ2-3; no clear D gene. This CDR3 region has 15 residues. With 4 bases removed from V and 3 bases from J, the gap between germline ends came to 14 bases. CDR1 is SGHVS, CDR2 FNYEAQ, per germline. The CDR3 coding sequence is TGTGCCAGCAGCTCGGCAATCATGACAACAGATACGCAGTATTTT. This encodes CASSSAIMTTDTQYF.

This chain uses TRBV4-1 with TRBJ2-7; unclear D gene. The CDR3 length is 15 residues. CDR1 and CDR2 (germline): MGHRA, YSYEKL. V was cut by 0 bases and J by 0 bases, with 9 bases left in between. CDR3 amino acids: CASSQDLMSSYEQYF. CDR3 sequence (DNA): TGCGCCAGCAGCCAAGATCTCATGAGCTCCTACGAGCAGTACTTC.

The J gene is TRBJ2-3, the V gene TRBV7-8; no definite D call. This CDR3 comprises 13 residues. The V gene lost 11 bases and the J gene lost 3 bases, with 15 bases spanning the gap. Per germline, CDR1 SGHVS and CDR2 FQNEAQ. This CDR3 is CASSAARTDTQYF. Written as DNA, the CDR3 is TGTGCCTCGTCGGCGGCCCGGACAGATACGCAGTATTTT.

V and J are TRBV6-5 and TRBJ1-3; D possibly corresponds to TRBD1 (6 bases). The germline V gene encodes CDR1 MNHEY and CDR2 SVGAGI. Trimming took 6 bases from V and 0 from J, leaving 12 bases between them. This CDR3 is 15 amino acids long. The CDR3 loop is CASRPGHFSGNTIYF. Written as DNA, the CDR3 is TGTGCCAGCAGACCGGGACACTTCTCTGGAAACACCATATATTTT.

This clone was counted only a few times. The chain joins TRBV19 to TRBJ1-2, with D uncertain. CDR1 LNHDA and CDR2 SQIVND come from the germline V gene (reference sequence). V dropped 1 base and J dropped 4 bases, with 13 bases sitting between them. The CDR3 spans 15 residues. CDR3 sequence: CASSIGAERSYGYTF. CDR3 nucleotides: TGTGCCAGTAGTATAGGGGCAGAGCGGAGCTATGGCTACACCTTC.

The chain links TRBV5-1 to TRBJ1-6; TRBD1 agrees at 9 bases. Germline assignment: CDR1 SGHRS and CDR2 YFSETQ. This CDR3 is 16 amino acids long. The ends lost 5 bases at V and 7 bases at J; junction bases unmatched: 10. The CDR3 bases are TGCGCCAGCAGTACCTCCGGACAGGGGTTAAATTCACCCCTCCACTTT. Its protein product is CASSTSGQGLNSPLHF.

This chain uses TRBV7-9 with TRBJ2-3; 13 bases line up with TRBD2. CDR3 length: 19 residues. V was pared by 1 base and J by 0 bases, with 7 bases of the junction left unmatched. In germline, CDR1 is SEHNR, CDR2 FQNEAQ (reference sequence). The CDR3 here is CASSLGLAGGYTSTDTQYF. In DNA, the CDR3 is TGTGCCAGCAGCTTAGGACTAGCGGGGGGATATACAAGCACAGATACGCAGTATTTT.

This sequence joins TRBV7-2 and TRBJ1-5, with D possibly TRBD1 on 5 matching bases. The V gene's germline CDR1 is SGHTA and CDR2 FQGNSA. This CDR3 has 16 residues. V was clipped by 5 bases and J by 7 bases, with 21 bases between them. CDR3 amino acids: CASSPLGGRAGQPQHF. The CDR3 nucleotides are TGTGCCAGCAGCCCCCTCGGGGGGAGGGCGGGGCAGCCCCAGCATTTT.

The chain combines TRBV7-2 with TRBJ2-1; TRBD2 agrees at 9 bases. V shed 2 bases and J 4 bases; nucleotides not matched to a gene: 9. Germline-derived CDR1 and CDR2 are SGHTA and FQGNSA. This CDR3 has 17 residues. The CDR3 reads CASSLLSAGGRYNEQFF. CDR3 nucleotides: TGTGCCAGCAGCTTATTATCAGCGGGAGGACGTTACAATGAGCAGTTCTTC.

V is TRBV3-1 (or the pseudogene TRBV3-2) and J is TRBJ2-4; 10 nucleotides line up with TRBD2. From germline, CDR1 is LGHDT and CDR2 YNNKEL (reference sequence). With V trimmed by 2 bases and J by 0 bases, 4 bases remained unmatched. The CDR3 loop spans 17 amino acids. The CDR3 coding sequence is TGTGCCAGCAGCCAACGATCTAGCGGGGGAGCCAAAAACATTCAGTACTTC. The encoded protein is CASSQRSSGGAKNIQYF.

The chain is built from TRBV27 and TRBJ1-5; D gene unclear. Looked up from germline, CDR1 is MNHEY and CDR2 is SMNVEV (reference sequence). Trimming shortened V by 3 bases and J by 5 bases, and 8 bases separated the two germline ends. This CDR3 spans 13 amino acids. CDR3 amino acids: CASSFSGDQPQHF. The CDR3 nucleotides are TGTGCCAGCAGTTTCAGCGGAGATCAGCCCCAGCATTTT.

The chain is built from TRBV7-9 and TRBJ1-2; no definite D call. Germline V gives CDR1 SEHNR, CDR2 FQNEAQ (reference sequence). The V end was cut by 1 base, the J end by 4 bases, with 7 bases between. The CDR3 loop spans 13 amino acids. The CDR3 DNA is TGTGCCAGCAGCTTAGACTTAAGCTATGGCTACACCTTC. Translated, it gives CASSLDLSYGYTF.

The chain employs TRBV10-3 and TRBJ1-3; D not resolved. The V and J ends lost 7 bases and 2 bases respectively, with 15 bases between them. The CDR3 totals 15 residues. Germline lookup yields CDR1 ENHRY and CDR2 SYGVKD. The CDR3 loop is CAITFTTDAGNTIYF. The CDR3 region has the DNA TGTGCCATCACTTTTACAACAGACGCTGGAAACACCATATATTTT.

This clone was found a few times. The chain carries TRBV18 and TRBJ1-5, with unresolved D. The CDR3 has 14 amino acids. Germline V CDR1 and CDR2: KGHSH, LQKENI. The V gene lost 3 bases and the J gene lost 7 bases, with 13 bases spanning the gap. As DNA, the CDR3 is TGTGCCAGCTCACCCCTCCCCCGTGAGCAGCCCCAGCATTTT. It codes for CASSPLPREQPQHF.

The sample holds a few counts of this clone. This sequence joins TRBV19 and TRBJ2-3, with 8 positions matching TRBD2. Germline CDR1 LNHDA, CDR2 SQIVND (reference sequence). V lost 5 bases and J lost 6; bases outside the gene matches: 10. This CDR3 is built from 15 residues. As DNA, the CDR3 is TGTGCCAGTAGTCTAAGGACTAGCTGGGATGATACGCAGTATTTT. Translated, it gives CASSLRTSWDDTQYF.

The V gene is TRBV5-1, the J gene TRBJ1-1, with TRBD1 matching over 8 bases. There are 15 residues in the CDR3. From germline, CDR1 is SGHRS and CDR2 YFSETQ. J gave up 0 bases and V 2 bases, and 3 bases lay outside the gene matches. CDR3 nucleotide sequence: TGCGCCAGCAGCTTCAGGGGGCTAATGAACACTGAAGCTTTCTTT. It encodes CASSFRGLMNTEAFF.

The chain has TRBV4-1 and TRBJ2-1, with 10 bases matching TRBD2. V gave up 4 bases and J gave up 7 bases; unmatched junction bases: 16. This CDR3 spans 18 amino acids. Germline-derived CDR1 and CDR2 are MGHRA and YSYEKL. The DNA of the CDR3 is TGCGCCAGCAGCCCCCCCCTTGGGACTAGCGACCCAAGGAATGAGCAGTTCTTC. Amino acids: CASSPPLGTSDPRNEQFF.